The rows below give T cell receptor beta chains drawn from one sample of a study of human T cells and chemical hapten exposure. MiXCR, run by TCRdb on the RACE reads, gives a single entry per CDR3 protein. The sample holds more than 70,000 distinct CDR3 sequences; over 6.5% are singletons and the top ten take around 2.6%. The specimen was whole blood, collected in connection with sensitization to the hapten diphenylcyclopropenone (DPC). Source of these receptors: a man aged 40-49 years with alopecia areata. Some clones in this sample may be carry-over from other donors' samples. Each CDR3 is given with its conserved first and last residue. The D gene is left open where the match is weak. A clone size is listed for some rows: how often the clone was seen (once, few, many), or a class if it is expanded.

J gene,V gene,clone size,D gene,CDR3 protein,CDR3 DNA
TRBJ1-3,TRBV12-3/TRBV12-4,many,-,CASRGVTSSGNTIYF,TGTGCCAGCAGAGGAGTCACATCCTCTGGAAACACCATATATTTT
TRBJ2-3,TRBV7-2,few,-,CASSFPGLVGATDTQYF,TGTGCCAGCAGCTTCCCCGGGCTAGTCGGGGCCACAGATACGCAGTATTTT
TRBJ2-7,TRBV27,-,-,CSSNPDSRRRDEQYF,TGTTCCAGCAACCCGGACAGCCGGAGGAGAGACGAGCAGTACTTC
TRBJ2-7,TRBV20-1,few,TRBD2,CSARDTRDYAWEQYF,TGCAGTGCTAGAGATACGAGGGACTACGCCTGGGAGCAGTACTTC
TRBJ2-4,TRBV9,few,-,CASSGRAGKNIQYF,TGTGCCAGCAGCGGGAGGGCGGGCAAAAACATTCAGTACTTC
TRBJ2-4,TRBV6-2/TRBV6-3,-,-,CASSYERNIQYF,TGTGCCAGCAGTTACGAGCGAAACATTCAGTACTTC
TRBJ2-3,TRBV3-1,many,-,CASSQVSETSTDTQYF,TGTGCCAGCAGCCAAGTGTCCGAGACTAGCACAGATACGCAGTATTTT
TRBJ2-1,TRBV29-1,many,TRBD2,CSVQTSGSWNEQFF,TGCAGCGTCCAGACTAGCGGGAGTTGGAATGAGCAGTTCTTC
TRBJ2-1,TRBV2,-,-,CASRARVYNEQFF,TGTGCCAGCAGGGCGAGGGTCTACAATGAGCAGTTCTTC
TRBJ1-5,TRBV28,few,-,CASSSGQFNQPQHF,TGTGCCAGCAGTAGCGGGCAGTTCAATCAGCCCCAGCATTTT
TRBJ2-1,TRBV4-3,-,TRBD2,CASSLGLAGVRGSYNEQFF,TGCGCCAGCAGCCTCGGACTAGCGGGAGTTCGAGGCTCCTACAATGAGCAGTTCTTC
TRBJ2-3,TRBV29-1,many,-,CSVQGGPADTQYF,TGCAGCGTCCAAGGTGGACCGGCAGATACGCAGTATTTT
TRBJ1-1,TRBV10-3,many,TRBD1,CAIAGTGVTEAFF,TGTGCCATCGCCGGGACAGGGGTTACTGAAGCTTTCTTT
TRBJ2-1,TRBV27,few,-,CASSSSVYNEQFF,TGTGCCAGCAGTTCGTCGGTTTACAATGAGCAGTTCTTC
TRBJ2-5,TRBV5-1,many,-,CASSLQETQYF,TGTGCCAGCAGCCTCCAAGAGACCCAGTACTTC
TRBJ1-1,TRBV20-1,many,-,CSATTSGGSGSGAFF,TGCAGTGCTACAACCTCAGGCGGGTCAGGTAGTGGAGCTTTCTTT
TRBJ2-1,TRBV29-1,many,TRBD2,CSVGTSGEDSNEQFF,TGCAGCGTTGGTACTAGCGGGGAAGATAGCAATGAGCAGTTCTTC
TRBJ2-6,TRBV30,few,-,CAWSVMRGAGANVLTF,TGTGCCTGGAGTGTCATGAGAGGGGCTGGGGCCAACGTCCTGACTTTC
TRBJ2-7,TRBV6-5,few,-,CASRPGREYEQYF,TGTGCCAGCAGACCGGGACGGGAGTACGAGCAGTACTTC
TRBJ2-1,TRBV3-1,few,TRBD2,CASSQESGRFYNEQFF,TGTGCCAGCAGCCAAGAAAGCGGGAGGTTCTACAATGAGCAGTTCTTC
TRBJ1-3,TRBV14,few,-,CASSQGRASGNTIYF,TGTGCCAGCAGCCAAGGCAGGGCGTCTGGAAACACCATATATTTT
TRBJ2-5,TRBV5-1,-,-,CASSLAEKTQYF,TGCGCCAGCAGCTTGGCCGAGAAGACCCAGTACTTC
TRBJ1-4,TRBV28,many,TRBD1,CASSQGGADEKLFF,TGTGCCAGCAGCCAAGGGGGCGCAGATGAAAAACTGTTTTTT